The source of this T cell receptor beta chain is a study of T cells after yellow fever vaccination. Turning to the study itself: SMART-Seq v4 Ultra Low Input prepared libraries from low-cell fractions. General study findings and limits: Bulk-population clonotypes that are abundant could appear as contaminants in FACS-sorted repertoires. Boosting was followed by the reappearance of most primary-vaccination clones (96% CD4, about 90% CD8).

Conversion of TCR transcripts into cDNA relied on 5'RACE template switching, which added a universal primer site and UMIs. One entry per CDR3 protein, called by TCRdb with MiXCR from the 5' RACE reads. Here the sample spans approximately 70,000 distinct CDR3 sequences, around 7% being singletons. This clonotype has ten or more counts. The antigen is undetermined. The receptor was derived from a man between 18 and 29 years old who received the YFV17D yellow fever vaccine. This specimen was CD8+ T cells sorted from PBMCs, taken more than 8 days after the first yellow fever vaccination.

This CDR3 reads CASSDPTRSNEQFF. CDR3 in DNA: TGCGCCAGCAGTGACCCGACTAGAAGCAATGAGCAGTTCTTC. The rearrangement uses TRBV10-1 and TRBJ2-1; D perhaps matches TRBD2 (6 bases). This CDR3 has 14 residues. Trimming stripped 3 bases from V and 6 bases from J, with 12 bases between. CDR1 and CDR2 from the germline V gene are WNHNN and SYGVQD (reference sequence).